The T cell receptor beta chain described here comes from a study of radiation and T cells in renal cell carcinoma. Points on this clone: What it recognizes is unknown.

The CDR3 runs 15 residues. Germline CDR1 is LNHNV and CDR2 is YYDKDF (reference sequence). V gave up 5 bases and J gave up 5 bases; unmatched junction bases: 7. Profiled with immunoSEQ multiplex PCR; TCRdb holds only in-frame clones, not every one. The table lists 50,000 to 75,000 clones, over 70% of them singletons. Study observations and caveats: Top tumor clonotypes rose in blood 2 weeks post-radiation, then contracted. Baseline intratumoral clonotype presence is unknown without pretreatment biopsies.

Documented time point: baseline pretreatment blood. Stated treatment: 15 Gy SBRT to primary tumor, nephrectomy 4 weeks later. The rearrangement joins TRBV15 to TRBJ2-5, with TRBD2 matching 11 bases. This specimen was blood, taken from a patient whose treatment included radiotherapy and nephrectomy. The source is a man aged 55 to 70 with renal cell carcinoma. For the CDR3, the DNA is TGTGCCACCAGCTTAGCGGGAGGGCCTGGGGAGACCCAGTACTTC. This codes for CATSLAGGPGETQYF. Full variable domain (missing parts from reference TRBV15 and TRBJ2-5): DAMVIQNPRYQVTQFGKPVTLSCSQTLNHNVMYWYQQKSSQAPKLLFHYYDKDFNNEADTPDNFQSRRPNTSFCFLDIRSPGLGDTAMYLCATSLAGGPGETQYFGPGTRLLVL.